This entry lists 8 T cell receptor beta chains sequenced from one sample in a study of beta chain features in type 1 diabetes. The sequenced template was cDNA made from the entire isolated RNA. Measured with immunoSEQ multiplex PCR; TCRdb has only the in-frame clones, and not every one. Among 250,000 to 300,000 clones listed, under 8.5% were seen once. Source material: central memory CD4+ T cells from blood. The origin of the receptors is a woman between 18 and 29 years old in good health.

The chain recombines TRBV25-1 with TRBJ2-3; D is uncertain. CDR1 and CDR2 from the germline V gene are MGHDK and SYGVNS. The CDR3 extends over 12 amino acids. V was cut by 4 bases and J by 6 bases, with 8 bases left in between. CDR3 DNA: TGTGCCAGCAGTGCCGACGGGGATACGCAGTATTTT. Amino acid sequence: CASSADGDTQYF.

V gene TRBV2 combines with J gene TRBJ1-2; D remains ambiguous. The V and J ends lost 2 bases and 5 bases respectively, with 21 bases between them. Germline V gene data show CDR1 as SNHLY and CDR2 as FYNNEI. The CDR3 runs to 17 residues. CDR3 sequence: CASSERQDGRIEYGYTF. The CDR3 bases are TGTGCCAGCAGTGAAAGGCAAGACGGAAGGATCGAATATGGCTACACCTTC.

The sample holds a few counts of this clone. The CDR3 DNA reads as TGTGCCAGCAGCTTAGGGATCGGGACAGGGGGCGGCGGCTACACCTTC. This codes for CASSLGIGTGGGGYTF. This rearrangement joins TRBV7-2 to TRBJ1-2, with 12 bases that match TRBD1. Germline assignment: CDR1 SGHTA and CDR2 FQGNSA. Germline trimming cut 1 base from V and 8 bases from J; bases unmatched to any gene: 8. This CDR3 comprises 16 residues.

This clone was detected a few times. This sequence joins TRBV25-1 and TRBJ2-5, with D possibly being TRBD1 (5 bases). The ends were cut back, 4 bases at V and 1 base at J, with 13 bases in the middle. The CDR3 sequence is 15 residues long. The germline CDR1 and CDR2 sequences are MGHDK and SYGVNS. The CDR3 is CASSGTTALQETQYF. The CDR3 nucleotides read TGTGCCAGCAGTGGGACGACAGCTCTCCAAGAGACCCAGTACTTC.

This clone was seen ten or more times. The CDR3 nucleotides read TGTGCCAGCAGTGAGTGGCGGGCAGGGTCCCCCCTCTACGAGCAGTACGTC. It encodes CASSEWRAGSPLYEQYV. V usage is TRBV2 and J usage is TRBJ2-7, with D possibly being TRBD1 or TRBD2 (5 bases each). The CDR3 runs 17 residues. Trimming removed 3 bases at V and 3 bases at J, with 21 bases between. The germline V gene encodes CDR1 SNHLY and CDR2 FYNNEI.

The rearrangement links TRBV25-1 to TRBJ2-3, with TRBD1 matching 9 bases. V lost 4 bases, J lost 3 bases, and 8 bases stayed unmatched. There are 16 residues in the CDR3. Germline values: CDR1 MGHDK, CDR2 SYGVNS. The CDR3 protein is CASSVGTGKNTDTQYF. The CDR3, as DNA: TGTGCCAGCAGTGTAGGGACAGGGAAGAATACAGATACGCAGTATTTT.

This clone was seen more than once but under ten times. V and J are TRBV28 and TRBJ1-5; D unclear. V lost 4 bases, J lost 1 base, and 5 bases lay in between. The length of the CDR3 is 13 residues. Germline V gene sequence: CDR1 MDHEN, CDR2 SYDVKM. The CDR3 is CASSSLSNQPQHF. The CDR3 DNA sequence: TGTGCCAGCAGTTCCTTAAGCAATCAGCCCCAGCATTTT. The full variable domain, its missing parts supplied by reference TRBV28 and TRBJ1-5, is DVKVTQSSRYLVKRTGEKVFLECVQDMDHENMFWYRQDPGLGLRLIYFSYDVKMKEKGDIPEGYSVSREKKERFSLILESASTNQTSMYLCASSSLSNQPQHFGDGTRLSIL.

The chain has TRBV20-1 and TRBJ2-7, with D unresolved. With 3 bases removed from V and 4 bases from J, the gap between germline ends came to 7 bases. The V gene's germline CDR1 is DFQATT and CDR2 SNEGSKA (reference sequence). The CDR3 has 11 residues. CDR3 residues: CSASNGYEQYV. Written as DNA, the CDR3 is TGCAGTGCTAGTAACGGGTACGAGCAGTACGTC.